A single sample gave rise to the 11 T cell receptor beta chains below, sequenced in a study of cytomegalovirus exposure and HLA in healthy donors (dated by TCRdb to 2016 to 2017). The library was made by the immunoSEQ multiplex PCR assay. A mixture of 60 forward primers for TCR Vbeta segments and 13 reverse primers for TCR Jbeta segments was used in the multiplex PCR. The immuneACCESS repertoire file appears here via TCRdb, limited to in-frame rearrangements. These files lack a portion of the clones; in checked studies, under half of the deficit traces to unresolved V genes, and the cause of the others is not known. The table held for this sample gives approximately 110,000 clones. The top ten clonotypes cover 6.5% to 7% of the sample. Sequenced sample: PBMCs. The receptors were gathered from a man aged 35-49 years in good health and CMV-seropositive.

This chain connects TRBV7-2 to TRBJ2-1, with D possibly matching TRBD2 (5 bases). The CDR3 is 13 amino acids. Per the germline V gene, CDR1 is SGHTA and CDR2 is FQGNSA. The V end was cut by 1 base, the J end by 10 bases, with 11 bases between. CDR3 region: CASSLVGMREQFF. CDR3 coding DNA: TGTGCCAGCAGCTTAGTCGGGATGAGGGAGCAGTTCTTC.

The chain couples TRBV5-8 to TRBJ1-4; 8 bases map to TRBD1. Germline CDR1 SGHTS, CDR2 YDEGEE. The CDR3 is 16 amino acids. The junction had 9 bases not matched to a gene; V was cut back by 4 bases and J by 4 bases. The CDR3 spells CASSQGAQAFNEKLFF. The CDR3 coding sequence is TGTGCCAGCAGCCAGGGGGCCCAGGCCTTTAATGAAAAACTGTTTTTT.

The chain joins TRBV6-5 to TRBJ2-7; D remains ambiguous. Germline V lookup: CDR1 MNHEY, CDR2 SVGAGI. Trimming removed 6 bases at V and 0 bases at J, with 15 bases between. There are 15 residues in the CDR3. The CDR3 coding sequence is TGTGCCAGCAGCCACCCCCCGGGTAGCTCCTACGAGCAGTACTTC. As protein: CASSHPPGSSYEQYF.

The chain joins TRBV7-3 to TRBJ2-7; D call uncertain. From germline, CDR1 is SGHTA and CDR2 FQGTGA. The V gene lost 5 bases and the J gene lost 0 bases, with 11 bases spanning the gap. This CDR3 contains 14 residues. CDR3 DNA sequence: TGTGCCAGCAGCCTTTTCCCGAGCTCCTACGAGCAGTACTTC. Its protein is CASSLFPSSYEQYF. The entire variable domain, with the rest obtained from reference TRBV7-3 and TRBJ2-7, is as follows: GAGVSQTPSNKVTEKGKYVELRCDPISGHTALYWYRQSLGQGPEFLIYFQGTGAADDSGLPNDRFFAVRPEGSVSTLKIQRTERGDSAVYLCASSLFPSSYEQYFGPGTRLTVT.

This chain uses TRBV19 with TRBJ1-4, with 7 nucleotides matching TRBD1. The CDR3 extends over 11 amino acids. Germline CDR1 LNHDA, CDR2 SQIVND (reference sequence). Trimming cost V 6 bases and J 15 bases; bases outside gene matches: 7. This CDR3 is CASSLRDRLFF. The CDR3 DNA follows: TGTGCCAGTAGCCTCCGGGACAGATTGTTTTTT.

About this clone itself: Distinct nucleotide sequences in the sample also encode this CDR3. J is TRBJ1-2 and V is TRBV7-2; D is perhaps TRBD1 (5 bases). CDR3 length equals 14 residues. Trimming left V 9 bases short and J 8 bases short, with 22 bases between. The V gene's germline CDR1 is SGHTA and CDR2 FQGNSA. The DNA for the CDR3 is TGTGCCAGTAGCCCTTTCGGAGGGGCTGGCGGCTACACCTTC. Its protein product is CASSPFGGAGGYTF.

CDR3 DNA: TGTGCCAGCAGCCTCCGGGACACCCTCCGAGATACGCAGTATTTT. Translated: CASSLRDTLRDTQYF. This rearrangement joins TRBV11-2 to TRBJ2-3; maybe TRBD1 (6 bases). Trimming shortened V by 5 bases and J by 5 bases, and 17 bases separated the two germline ends. The CDR3 sequence is 15 residues long. Looked up from germline, CDR1 is SGHAT and CDR2 is FQNNGV.

The chain uses TRBV23-1 and TRBJ1-2; TRBD1 aligns across 9 bases. TRBV23-1 is classed as an ORF, of uncertain function. J was trimmed by 6 bases and V by 2 bases; bases with no gene match: 4. The CDR3 contains 14 residues. DNA for the CDR3: TGCGCCAGCAGTCAACGGGGACAGGGACATGGCTACACCTTC. Amino acid sequence: CASSQRGQGHGYTF.

The chain has TRBV5-6 and TRBJ2-1; TRBD1 is a possible D gene (6 bases). The germline V and J ends were trimmed by 6 bases and 3 bases, with 16 bases remaining between them. The germline V gene has CDR1 SGHDT and CDR2 YYEEEE. This CDR3 has 15 residues. The CDR3 DNA reads as TGTGCCAGCACCTTCAGGGGCAGACACTACAATGAGCAGTTCTTC. It is translated as CASTFRGRHYNEQFF.

The V and J genes are TRBV5-4 and TRBJ2-1; 10 nucleotides match TRBD2. The germline gives CDR1 SGHNT, CDR2 YYREEE (reference sequence). This CDR3 comprises 16 residues. The V and J ends lost 2 bases and 5 bases, in that order; junction bases with no gene match: 7. CDR3 bases: TGTGCCAGCAGCTTAATACTAGCGGGACCTAACAATGAGCAGTTCTTC. Amino acid sequence: CASSLILAGPNNEQFF.

The CDR3 loop reads CASSGREISGSYEQYF. CDR3 bases: TGCGCCAGCAGCGGGAGAGAGATATCGGGCTCCTACGAGCAGTACTTC. The V and J genes are TRBV5-1 and TRBJ2-7; possibly TRBD2 for D (5 bases). This CDR3 region has 16 residues. Trimming stripped 4 bases from V and 0 bases from J, with 17 bases between. CDR1 and CDR2 from the germline V gene are SGHRS and YFSETQ. Variable domain in full (rest from reference TRBV5-1 and TRBJ2-7): KAGVTQTPRYLIKTRGQQVTLSCSPISGHRSVSWYQQTPGQGLQFLFEYFSETQRNKGNFPGRFSGRQFSNSRSEMNVSTLELGDSALYLCASSGREISGSYEQYFGPGTRLTVT.